These T cell receptor beta chains were read from a single sample in a study of CD8 T cells in ankylosing spondylitis. MiXCR, run by TCRdb on the 5' RACE reads, gives a single entry per CDR3 protein. The sample consists of 100,000 to 150,000 distinct CDR3 sequences, 17% of them appearing once. Sequences were obtained from blood, either unsorted or a sorted T cell fraction (not recorded which). These TCRs come from a male donor with ankylosing spondylitis. Each CDR3 is given with its conserved first and last residue. Fields, in order: V gene, J gene, CDR3 protein.

V: TRBV6-2/TRBV6-3; J: TRBJ1-2; CDR3: CASSPWTGMGYTF
V: TRBV6-1; J: TRBJ2-1; CDR3: CASREAGIFGNEQFF
V: TRBV12-3/TRBV12-4; J: TRBJ2-7; CDR3: CASSLDRTSGYEQYF
V: TRBV4-3; J: TRBJ2-7; CDR3: CASSQAWGASYEQYF
V: TRBV12-3/TRBV12-4; J: TRBJ2-3; CDR3: CASSLAGGADTQYF
V: TRBV27; J: TRBJ2-7; CDR3: CASSSGTSGNEQYF
V: TRBV29-1; J: TRBJ2-5; CDR3: CSVLRRAETQYF
V: TRBV2; J: TRBJ1-5; CDR3: CASRDSQPQHF
V: TRBV28; J: TRBJ1-5; CDR3: CASSQGHSTSQHF
V: TRBV15; J: TRBJ2-3; CDR3: CATSRVRGYTDTQYF
V: TRBV6-2/TRBV6-3; J: TRBJ2-5; CDR3: CASTEFITDQETQYF
V: TRBV11-2; J: TRBJ1-6; CDR3: CASSTPAGGLDLYNSPLHF
V: TRBV7-9; J: TRBJ1-5; CDR3: CASSADRGGQPQHF
V: TRBV27; J: TRBJ2-3; CDR3: CASKPLAGTDTQYF
V: TRBV4-2; J: TRBJ1-3; CDR3: CASSQLALSGNTIYF
V: TRBV29-1; J: TRBJ1-1; CDR3: CSVTLDGTEAFF
V: TRBV20-1; J: TRBJ1-1; CDR3: CSAFLKNTEAFF
V: TRBV20-1; J: TRBJ2-1; CDR3: CSATPRSSYNEQFF
V: TRBV29-1; J: TRBJ2-3; CDR3: CSVENTENTDTQYF
V: TRBV7-9; J: TRBJ2-5; CDR3: CASSLPRVGETQYF